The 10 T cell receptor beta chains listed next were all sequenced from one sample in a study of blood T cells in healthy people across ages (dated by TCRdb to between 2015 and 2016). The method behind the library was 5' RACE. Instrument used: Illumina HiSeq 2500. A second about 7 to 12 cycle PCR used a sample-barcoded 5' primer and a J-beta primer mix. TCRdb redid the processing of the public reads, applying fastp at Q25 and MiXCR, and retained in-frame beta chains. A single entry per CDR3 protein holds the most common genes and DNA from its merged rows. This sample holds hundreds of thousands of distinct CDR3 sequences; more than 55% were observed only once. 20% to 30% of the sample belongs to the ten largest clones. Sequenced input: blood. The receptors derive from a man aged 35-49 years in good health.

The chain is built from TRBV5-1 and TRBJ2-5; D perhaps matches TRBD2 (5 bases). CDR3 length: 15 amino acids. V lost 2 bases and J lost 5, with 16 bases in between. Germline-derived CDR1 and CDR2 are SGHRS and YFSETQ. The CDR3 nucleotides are TGCGCCAGCAGCTTCAGTGGCGGGTCTTGGGAGACCCAGTACTTC. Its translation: CASSFSGGSWETQYF. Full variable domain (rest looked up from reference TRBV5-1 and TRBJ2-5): KAGVTQTPRYLIKTRGQQVTLSCSPISGHRSVSWYQQTPGQGLQFLFEYFSETQRNKGNFPGRFSGRQFSNSRSEMNVSTLELGDSALYLCASSFSGGSWETQYFGPGTRLLVL.

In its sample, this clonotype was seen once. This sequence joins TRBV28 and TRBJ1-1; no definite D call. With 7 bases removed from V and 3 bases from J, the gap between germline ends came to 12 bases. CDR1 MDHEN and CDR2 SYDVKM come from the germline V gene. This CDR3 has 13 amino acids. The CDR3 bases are TGTGCCAGCATCAGAGGTGGGGACACTGAAGCTTTCTTT. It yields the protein CASIRGGDTEAFF.

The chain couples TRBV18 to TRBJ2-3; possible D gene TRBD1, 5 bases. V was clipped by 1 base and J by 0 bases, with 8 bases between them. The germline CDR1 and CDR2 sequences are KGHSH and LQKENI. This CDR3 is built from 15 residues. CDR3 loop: CASSPQQGSTDTQYF. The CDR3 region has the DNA TGTGCCAGCTCACCACAGCAGGGAAGCACAGATACGCAGTATTTT.

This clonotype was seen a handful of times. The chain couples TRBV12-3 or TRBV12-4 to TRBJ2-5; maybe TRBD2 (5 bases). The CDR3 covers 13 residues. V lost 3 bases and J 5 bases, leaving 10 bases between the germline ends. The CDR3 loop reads CASSFGGSETQYF. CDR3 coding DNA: TGTGCCAGCAGTTTTGGCGGGTCGGAGACCCAGTACTTC.

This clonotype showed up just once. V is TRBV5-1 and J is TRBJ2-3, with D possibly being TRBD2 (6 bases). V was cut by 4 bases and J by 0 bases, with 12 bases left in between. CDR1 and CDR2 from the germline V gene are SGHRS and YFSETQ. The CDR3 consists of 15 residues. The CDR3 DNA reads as TGCGCCAGCAGCCCGGGGGTTCCTAGCACAGATACGCAGTATTTT. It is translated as CASSPGVPSTDTQYF.

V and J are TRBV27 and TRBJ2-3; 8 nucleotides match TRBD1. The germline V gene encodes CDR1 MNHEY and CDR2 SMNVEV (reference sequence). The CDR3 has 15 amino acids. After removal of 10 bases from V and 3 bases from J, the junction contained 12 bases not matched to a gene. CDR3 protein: CATRSRDRWTDTQYF. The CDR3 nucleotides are TGTGCCACCAGATCCCGGGACAGGTGGACAGATACGCAGTATTTT.

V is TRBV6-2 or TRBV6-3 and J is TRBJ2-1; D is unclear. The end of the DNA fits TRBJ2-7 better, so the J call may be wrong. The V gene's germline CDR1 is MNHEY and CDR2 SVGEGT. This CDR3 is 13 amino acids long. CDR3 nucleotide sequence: TGTGCCAGCAGTGACGGTCAAACCTACGAGCAGTACTTC. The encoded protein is CASSDGQTYEQYF.

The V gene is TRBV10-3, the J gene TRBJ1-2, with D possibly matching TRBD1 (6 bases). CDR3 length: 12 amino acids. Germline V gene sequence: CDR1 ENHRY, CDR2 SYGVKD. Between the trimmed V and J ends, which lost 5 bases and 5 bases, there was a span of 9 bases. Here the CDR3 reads CAISTGMYGYTF. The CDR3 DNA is TGTGCCATCAGTACAGGGATGTATGGCTACACCTTC.

The CDR3 DNA sequence: TGTGCCAGCAGCCCCCTAATGGCAGCGGGAGTCGGCAATGAGCAGTTCTTC. This sequence encodes CASSPLMAAGVGNEQFF. The rearrangement uses TRBV11-2 and TRBJ2-1, with 8 nucleotides matching TRBD2. CDR3 size: 17 residues. V shed 5 bases, J shed 6 bases, and the junction held 15 bases outside the gene matches. The germline CDR1 and CDR2 sequences are SGHAT and FQNNGV.

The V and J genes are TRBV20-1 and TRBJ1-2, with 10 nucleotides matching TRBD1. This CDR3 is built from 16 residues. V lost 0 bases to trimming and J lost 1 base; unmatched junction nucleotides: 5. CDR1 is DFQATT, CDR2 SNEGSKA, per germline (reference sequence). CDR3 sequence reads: CSARDRDRGFNYGYTF. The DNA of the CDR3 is TGCAGTGCTAGAGATCGGGACAGGGGATTTAACTATGGCTACACCTTC.